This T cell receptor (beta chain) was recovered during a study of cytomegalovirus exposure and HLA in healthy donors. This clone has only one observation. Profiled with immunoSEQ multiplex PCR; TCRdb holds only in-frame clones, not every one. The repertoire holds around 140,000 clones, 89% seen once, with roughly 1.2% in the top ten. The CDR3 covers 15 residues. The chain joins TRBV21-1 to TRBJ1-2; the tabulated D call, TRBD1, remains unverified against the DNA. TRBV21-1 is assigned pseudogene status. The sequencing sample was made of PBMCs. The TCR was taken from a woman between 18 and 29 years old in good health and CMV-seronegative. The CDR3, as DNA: TGTGCCAGCAGCAAATGGTACAGGGAGCACTATGGCTACACCTTC. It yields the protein CASSKWYREHYGYTF.